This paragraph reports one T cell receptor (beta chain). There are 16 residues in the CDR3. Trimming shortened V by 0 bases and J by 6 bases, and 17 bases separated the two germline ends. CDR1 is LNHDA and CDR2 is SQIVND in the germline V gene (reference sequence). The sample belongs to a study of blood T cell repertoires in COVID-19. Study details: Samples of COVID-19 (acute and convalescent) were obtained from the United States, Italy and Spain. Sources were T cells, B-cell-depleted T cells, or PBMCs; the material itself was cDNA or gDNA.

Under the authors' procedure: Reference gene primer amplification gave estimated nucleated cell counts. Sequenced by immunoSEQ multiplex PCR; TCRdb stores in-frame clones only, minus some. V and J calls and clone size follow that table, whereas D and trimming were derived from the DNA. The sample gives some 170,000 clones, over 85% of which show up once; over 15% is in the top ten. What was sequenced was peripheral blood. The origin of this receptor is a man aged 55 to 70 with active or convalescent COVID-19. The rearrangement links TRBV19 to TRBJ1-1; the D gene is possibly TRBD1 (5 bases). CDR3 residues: CASSIEGVGVRPEAFF. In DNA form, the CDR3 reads TGTGCCAGTAGTATAGAAGGGGTAGGTGTCAGGCCTGAAGCTTTCTTT.